This record looks at one TCR beta chain sequence and its context. These data belong to a study of blood T cell repertoires in COVID-19. About the research overall: Samples came from the United States, Italy and Spain, spanning acute and convalescent COVID-19.

Germline values: CDR1 SGHKS, CDR2 YYEKEE (reference sequence). The CDR3 totals 15 residues. Trimming at V came to 4 bases and at J to 4 bases, leaving 7 bases not matched to a gene. As handled by the study authors: Amplification of reference gene primers provided the estimated nucleated cell counts. The repertoire was sequenced with immunoSEQ multiplex PCR; TCRdb's copy has only in-frame clones and lacks some. The V and J calls and clone size were taken over from that table, and D and trimming were inferred from the DNA. The sample records about 45,000 clones, 86% being singletons. The TCR originated in a human donor in a cohort sampled during active COVID-19. The sample was peripheral blood. The gene calls are TRBV5-5 and TRBJ1-5; TRBD1 aligns across 8 bases. The CDR3, as DNA: TGTGCCAGCAGCAGGACAGGGCTTTTTAATCAGCCCCAGCATTTT. Its translation is CASSRTGLFNQPQHF. The complete variable domain, with remaining parts taken from reference TRBV5-5 and TRBJ1-5, reads DAGVTQSPTHLIKTRGQQVTLRCSPISGHKSVSWYQQVLGQGPQFIFQYYEKEERGRGNFPDRFSARQFPNYSSELNVNALLLGDSALYLCASSRTGLFNQPQHFGDGTRLSIL.